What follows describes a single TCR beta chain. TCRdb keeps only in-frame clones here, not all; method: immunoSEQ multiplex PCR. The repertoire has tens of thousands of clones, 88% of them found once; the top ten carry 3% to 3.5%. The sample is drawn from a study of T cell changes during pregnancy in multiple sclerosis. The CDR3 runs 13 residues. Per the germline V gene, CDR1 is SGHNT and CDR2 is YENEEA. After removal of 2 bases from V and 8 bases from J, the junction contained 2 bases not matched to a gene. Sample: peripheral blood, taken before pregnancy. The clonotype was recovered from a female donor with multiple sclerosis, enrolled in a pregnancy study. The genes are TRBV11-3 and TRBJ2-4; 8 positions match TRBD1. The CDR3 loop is CASSLQGADIQYF. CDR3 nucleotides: TGTGCCAGCAGCTTACAGGGGGCAGACATTCAGTACTTC.